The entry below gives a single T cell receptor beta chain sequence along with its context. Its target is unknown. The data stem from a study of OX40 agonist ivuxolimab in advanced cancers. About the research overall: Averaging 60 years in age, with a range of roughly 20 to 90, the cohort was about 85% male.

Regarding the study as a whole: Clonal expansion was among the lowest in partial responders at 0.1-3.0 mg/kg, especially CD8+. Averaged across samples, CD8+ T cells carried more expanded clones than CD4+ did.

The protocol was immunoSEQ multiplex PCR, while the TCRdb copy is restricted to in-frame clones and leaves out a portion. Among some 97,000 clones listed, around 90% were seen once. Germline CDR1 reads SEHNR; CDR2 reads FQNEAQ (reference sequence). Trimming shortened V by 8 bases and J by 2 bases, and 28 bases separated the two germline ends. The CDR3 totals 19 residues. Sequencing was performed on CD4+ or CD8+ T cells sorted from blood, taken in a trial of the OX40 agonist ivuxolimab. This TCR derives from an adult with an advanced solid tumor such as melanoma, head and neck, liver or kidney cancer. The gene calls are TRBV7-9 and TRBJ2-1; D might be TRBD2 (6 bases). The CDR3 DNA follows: TGTGCCAGCCGGAGGGTGGGTAGCGGAGCCTCCTTCACCTACAATGAGCAGTTCTTC. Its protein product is CASRRVGSGASFTYNEQFF.